This T cell receptor (beta chain) comes out of a study of T cells in localized non-small cell lung cancer. Sequencing was performed with immunoSEQ multiplex PCR; in TCRdb, only in-frame clones are kept and a portion is missing. The sample yields 35,000 to 40,000 clones, roughly 88% seen once. Sample: peripheral blood, taken before any cancer treatment. The TCR comes from a woman aged 40-69 years with stage I lung adenocarcinoma.

CDR3 DNA sequence: TGTGCCAGCAGTGCACACTACGAGCAGTACTTC. It codes for CASSAHYEQYF. The chain is built from TRBV6-1 and TRBJ2-7; unclear D gene. Germline lookup yields CDR1 MNHNS and CDR2 SASEGT. This CDR3 has 11 amino acids. The V end lost 4 bases, the J end lost 3 bases, and 4 bases lay between the germline ends.